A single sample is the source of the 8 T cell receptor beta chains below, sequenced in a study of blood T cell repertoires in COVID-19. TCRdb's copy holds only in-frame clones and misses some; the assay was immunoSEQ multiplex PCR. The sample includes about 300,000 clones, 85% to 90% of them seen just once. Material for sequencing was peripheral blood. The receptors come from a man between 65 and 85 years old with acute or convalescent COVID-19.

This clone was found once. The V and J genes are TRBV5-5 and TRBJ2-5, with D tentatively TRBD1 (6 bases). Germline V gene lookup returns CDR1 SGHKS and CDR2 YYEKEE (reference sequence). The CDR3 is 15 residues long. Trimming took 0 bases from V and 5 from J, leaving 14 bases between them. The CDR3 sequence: CASSLEGAGEETQYF. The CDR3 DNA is TGTGCCAGCAGCTTGGAAGGGGCAGGGGAGGAGACCCAGTACTTC. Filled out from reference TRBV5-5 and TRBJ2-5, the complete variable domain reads DAGVTQSPTHLIKTRGQQVTLRCSPISGHKSVSWYQQVLGQGPQFIFQYYEKEERGRGNFPDRFSARQFPNYSSELNVNALLLGDSALYLCASSLEGAGEETQYFGPGTRLLVL.

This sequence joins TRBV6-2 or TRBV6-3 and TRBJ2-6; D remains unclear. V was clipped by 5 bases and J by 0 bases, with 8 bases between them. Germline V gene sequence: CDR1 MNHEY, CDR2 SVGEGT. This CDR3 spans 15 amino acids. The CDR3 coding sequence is TGTGCCAGCAGTGATTACTACTCTGGGGCCAACGTCCTGACTTTC. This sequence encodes CASSDYYSGANVLTF.

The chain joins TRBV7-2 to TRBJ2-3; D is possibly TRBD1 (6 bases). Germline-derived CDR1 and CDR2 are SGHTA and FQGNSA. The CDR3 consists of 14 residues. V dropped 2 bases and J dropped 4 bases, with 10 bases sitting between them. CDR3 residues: CASSLTAGADTQYF. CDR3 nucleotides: TGTGCCAGCAGCTTAACGGCAGGGGCAGATACGCAGTATTTT. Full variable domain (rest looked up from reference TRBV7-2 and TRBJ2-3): GAGVSQSPSNKVTEKGKDVELRCDPISGHTALYWYRQSLGQGLEFLIYFQGNSAPDKSGLPSDRFSAERTGGSVSTLTIQRTQQEDSAVYLCASSLTAGADTQYFGPGTRLTVL.

The CDR3 here is CASSLGGGAADTQYF. The CDR3 DNA is TGTGCCAGCAGCCTTGGTGGGGGGGCCGCAGATACGCAGTATTTT. The gene calls are TRBV5-5 and TRBJ2-3, with D possibly TRBD2 on 7 matching bases. Trimming shortened V by 4 bases and J by 4 bases, and 16 bases separated the two germline ends. The germline V gene encodes CDR1 SGHKS and CDR2 YYEKEE (reference sequence). This CDR3 region has 15 residues.

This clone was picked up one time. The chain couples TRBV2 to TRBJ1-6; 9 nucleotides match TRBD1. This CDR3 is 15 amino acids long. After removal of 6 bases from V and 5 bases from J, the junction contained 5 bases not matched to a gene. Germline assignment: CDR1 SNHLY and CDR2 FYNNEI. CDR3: CASRVRTGDNSPLHF. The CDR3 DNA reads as TGTGCCAGCAGAGTAAGGACAGGGGATAATTCACCCCTCCACTTT.

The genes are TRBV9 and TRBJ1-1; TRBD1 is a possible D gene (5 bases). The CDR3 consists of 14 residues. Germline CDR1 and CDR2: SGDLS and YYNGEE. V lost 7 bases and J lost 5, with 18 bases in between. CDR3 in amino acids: CASSPHSGGTEAFF. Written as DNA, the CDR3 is TGTGCCAGCTCACCCCACAGCGGGGGGACTGAAGCTTTCTTT.

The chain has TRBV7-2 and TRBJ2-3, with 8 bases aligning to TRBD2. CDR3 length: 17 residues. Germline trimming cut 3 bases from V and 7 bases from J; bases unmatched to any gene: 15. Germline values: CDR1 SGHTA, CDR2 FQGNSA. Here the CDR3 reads CASSLAGTGGTAYTQYF. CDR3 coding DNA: TGTGCCAGCAGCTTGGCGGGAACGGGAGGGACGGCTTATACGCAGTATTTT.

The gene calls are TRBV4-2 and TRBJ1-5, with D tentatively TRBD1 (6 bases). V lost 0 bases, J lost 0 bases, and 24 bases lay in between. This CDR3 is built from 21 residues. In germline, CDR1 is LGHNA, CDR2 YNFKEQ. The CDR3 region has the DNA TGTGCCAGCAGCCAAGATGGAAGTGGCAGGGGACCCCTTTATAGCAATCAGCCCCAGCATTTT. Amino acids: CASSQDGSGRGPLYSNQPQHF.